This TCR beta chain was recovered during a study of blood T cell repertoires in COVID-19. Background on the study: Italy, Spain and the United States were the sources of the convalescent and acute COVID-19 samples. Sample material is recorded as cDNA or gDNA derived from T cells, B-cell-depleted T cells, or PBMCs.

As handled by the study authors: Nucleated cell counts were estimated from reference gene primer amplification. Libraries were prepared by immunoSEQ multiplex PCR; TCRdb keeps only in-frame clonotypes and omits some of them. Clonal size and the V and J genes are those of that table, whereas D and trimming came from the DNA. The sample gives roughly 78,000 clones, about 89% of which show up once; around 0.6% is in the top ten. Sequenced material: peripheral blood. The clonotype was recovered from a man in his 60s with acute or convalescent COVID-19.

CDR3 nucleotide sequence: TGTGCCAGCAGCAACATTGGGCTCCTTCAACAAACCGGGGAGCTGTTTTTT. Encoded protein: CASSNIGLLQQTGELFF. The chain uses TRBV21-1 and TRBJ2-2; no check of the table's D call, TRBD1, against the DNA was made. TRBV21-1 corresponds to a pseudogene. The length of the CDR3 is 17 residues.